This TCR beta chain was sequenced in a study of radiotherapy plus CTLA-4 blockade in lung cancer. V was clipped by 3 bases and J by 3 bases; unmatched bases: 9. The germline CDR1 and CDR2 sequences are KGHSH and LQKENI. This CDR3 region has 16 residues. TCRdb's table, derived via immunoSEQ multiplex PCR, lists solely in-frame clones and lacks some. The data show tens of thousands of clones, around nine tenths seen once. The sample here was peripheral blood, taken from a patient treated with radiotherapy plus ipilimumab. The chain joins TRBV18 to TRBJ1-1, with 8 bases aligning to TRBD1. The clonotype was recovered from a human donor with non-small cell lung cancer whose response to radiotherapy plus ipilimumab could not be evaluated. Here the CDR3 DNA reads TGTGCCAGCTCACCGTTAAGACAGGGGATGTACACTGAAGCTTTCTTT. Protein: CASSPLRQGMYTEAFF.